This passage covers 27 T cell receptor beta chains from one sample sequenced in a study of T cell responses to AZD1222 COVID-19 vaccine. Libraries were prepared by immunoSEQ multiplex PCR; TCRdb keeps only in-frame clonotypes and omits some of them. The sample has just over 90,000 clones; 80% to 90% are singletons. The sample was peripheral blood, taken 28 days after the second AZD1222 dose. The receptors stem from an adult who received the AZD1222 COVID-19 vaccine.

The rearrangement links TRBV7-9 to TRBJ1-5; a possible D gene is TRBD1 (5 bases). CDR1 is SEHNR, CDR2 FQNEAQ, per germline (reference sequence). The length of the CDR3 is 14 residues. V gave up 3 bases and J gave up 3 bases, with 9 bases separating them. CDR3 loop: CASSLQGYNQPQHF. In nucleotides, the CDR3 is TGTGCCAGCAGCTTGCAGGGCTACAATCAGCCCCAGCATTTT.

J is TRBJ1-6 and V is TRBV6-5; D gene unclear. V was pared by 2 bases and J by 5 bases, with 10 bases between. Germline V lookup: CDR1 MNHEY, CDR2 SVGAGI. The CDR3 runs to 15 residues. CDR3 DNA: TGTGCCAGCAGTTACAACTCGAAACATAATTCACCCCTCCACTTT. Encoded protein: CASSYNSKHNSPLHF.

This chain connects TRBV30 to TRBJ2-7; the match to TRBD1 covers 9 bases. The V and J ends lost 3 bases and 3 bases, in that order; junction bases with no gene match: 6. This CDR3 has 14 residues. Per the germline V gene, CDR1 is GTSNPN and CDR2 is SVGIG (reference sequence). CDR3 DNA sequence: TGTGCCTGGAGCTCGGGACAGGGAAACTACGAGCAGTACTTC. Translation: CAWSSGQGNYEQYF.

The chain couples TRBV25-1 to TRBJ2-1, with D hard to call. The CDR3 runs 13 residues. V lost 0 bases to trimming and J lost 4 bases, with 4 bases between them. From germline, CDR1 is MGHDK and CDR2 SYGVNS. This chain's CDR3 is CASSEYRYNEQFF. The CDR3 DNA is TGTGCCAGCAGTGAATATAGGTACAATGAGCAGTTCTTC.

This clone was picked up one time. The V gene is TRBV11-2, the J gene TRBJ2-5; 12 positions match TRBD2. CDR1 is SGHAT and CDR2 is FQNNGV in the germline V gene. The CDR3 is 18 residues long. J was trimmed by 0 bases and V by 1 base; bases with no gene match: 6. CDR3 nucleotides: TGTGCCAGCAGCTTAGGGACTAGCGGGACGGCGTACCAAGAGACCCAGTACTTC. Protein product: CASSLGTSGTAYQETQYF.

The chain employs TRBV27 and TRBJ1-6, with a weak D call TRBD1 (5 bases). The CDR3 consists of 16 residues. Germline V lookup: CDR1 MNHEY, CDR2 SMNVEV (reference sequence). V was cut by 0 bases and J by 7 bases, with 13 bases left in between. This CDR3 is CASSLSPQGRNSPLHF. The CDR3 DNA reads as TGTGCCAGCAGTTTATCACCCCAGGGTAGAAATTCACCCCTCCACTTT.

The chain couples TRBV3-1 (or the pseudogene TRBV3-2) to TRBJ2-1, with D perhaps TRBD2 (6 bases). CDR3 length equals 15 residues. The V end was cut by 1 base, the J end by 10 bases, with 17 bases between. Germline lookup yields CDR1 LGHDT and CDR2 YNNKEL (reference sequence). The CDR3 spells CASSQAGVNGREQFF. For the CDR3, the DNA is TGTGCCAGCAGCCAAGCGGGAGTTAATGGGCGGGAGCAGTTCTTC.

This rearrangement joins TRBV2 to TRBJ1-3; D is uncertain. V gave up 4 bases and J gave up 0 bases, with 7 bases separating them. This CDR3 contains 14 residues. Looked up from germline, CDR1 is SNHLY and CDR2 is FYNNEI. The CDR3 reads CASSAGSSGNTIYF. CDR3 DNA: TGTGCCAGCAGTGCCGGGAGCTCTGGAAACACCATATATTTT.

This chain links TRBV7-2 with TRBJ1-1; D not certain. This CDR3 is 13 amino acids long. Trimming cost V 2 bases and J 1 base, with 5 bases left between them. Germline CDR1 and CDR2: SGHTA and FQGNSA. For the CDR3, the DNA is TGTGCCAGCAGCTTACAAGAGAACACTGAAGCTTTCTTT. This encodes CASSLQENTEAFF.

This rearrangement joins TRBV4-1 to TRBJ2-3, with D possibly being TRBD2 (6 bases). Germline V CDR1 and CDR2: MGHRA, YSYEKL. This CDR3 is 17 amino acids long. Deletions cut 3 bases from V and 3 bases from J, with 19 bases between. CDR3 sequence: CASSHQAIGLSTDTQYF. CDR3 DNA: TGCGCCAGCAGCCACCAAGCGATTGGACTATCGACAGATACGCAGTATTTT.

The rearrangement links TRBV19 to TRBJ2-7; TRBD2 is a possible D gene (7 bases). V lost 5 bases and J lost 4, with 18 bases in between. This CDR3 contains 15 residues. CDR1 and CDR2 from the germline V gene are LNHDA and SQIVND (reference sequence). The CDR3 here is CASSDYGAGAYEQYF. In nucleotides, the CDR3 is TGTGCCAGTAGTGACTACGGTGCGGGGGCTTACGAGCAGTACTTC.

J is TRBJ2-3 and V is TRBV15; D gene ambiguous. This CDR3 region has 14 residues. The germline CDR1 and CDR2 sequences are LNHNV and YYDKDF (reference sequence). Trimming took off 0 bases at V and 3 bases at J, with 7 bases between the two ends. In DNA, the CDR3 is TGTGCCACCAGCAGAGATGCCGAAACAGATACGCAGTATTTT. Translation: CATSRDAETDTQYF.

The rearrangement links TRBV19 to TRBJ1-5, with 9 bases matching TRBD1. V trimming: 4 bases; J trimming: 2 bases; junction bases outside the gene matches: 3. CDR1 and CDR2 from the germline V gene are LNHDA and SQIVND (reference sequence). The CDR3 spans 15 residues. CDR3 protein: CASSKQGAGNQPQHF. In DNA form, the CDR3 reads TGTGCCAGTAGTAAACAGGGGGCAGGCAATCAGCCCCAGCATTTT.

This clone was found a few times. J is TRBJ1-2 and V is TRBV6-2 or TRBV6-3; 8 bases fit TRBD1. Germline values: CDR1 MNHEY, CDR2 SVGEGT. The CDR3 is made up of 15 amino acids. V lost 2 bases to trimming and J lost 7 bases; unmatched junction nucleotides: 9. CDR3 coding DNA: TGTGCCAGCAGTTACGGAACAGGGGGAGCGGTTGGCTACACCTTC. It encodes CASSYGTGGAVGYTF.

The gene calls are TRBV12-3 or TRBV12-4 and TRBJ1-1; D remains ambiguous. The CDR3 extends over 12 amino acids. Trimming left V 6 bases short and J 0 bases short, with 5 bases between. The CDR3 spells CASSKLNTEAFF. DNA for the CDR3: TGTGCCAGCAGCAAATTGAACACTGAAGCTTTCTTT.

In this sample, this clone turned up once. The genes are TRBV11-2 and TRBJ2-2, with D uncertain. The CDR3 sequence is 13 residues long. V was clipped by 1 base and J by 4 bases, with 4 bases between them. CDR1 is SGHAT, CDR2 FQNNGV, per germline. The DNA for the CDR3 is TGTGCCAGCAGCTTAGTACTCACCGGGGAGCTGTTTTTT. Translating gives CASSLVLTGELFF. Filled out from reference TRBV11-2 and TRBJ2-2, the complete variable domain reads EAGVAQSPRYKIIEKRQSVAFWCNPISGHATLYWYQQILGQGPKLLIQFQNNGVVDDSQLPKDRFSAERLKGVDSTLKIQPAKLEDSAVYLCASSLVLTGELFFGEGSRLTVL.

This chain connects TRBV7-9 to TRBJ1-6; 7 nucleotides match TRBD1. The CDR3 runs 14 residues. In germline, CDR1 is SEHNR, CDR2 FQNEAQ (reference sequence). Unmatched junction bases numbered 5, after V lost 5 bases and J lost 7 bases. CDR3 amino acids: CASSIGQENSPLHF. The CDR3 coding sequence is TGTGCCAGCAGCATCGGACAGGAAAATTCACCCCTCCACTTT.

The J gene is TRBJ2-1, the V gene TRBV6-1, with 12 bases lining up with TRBD2. Looked up from germline, CDR1 is MNHNS and CDR2 is SASEGT. J lost 8 bases, V lost 5 bases, and 4 bases had no gene match. CDR3 length: 14 residues. DNA of the CDR3: TGTGCCAGCAGTCATACTAGCGGGGGGTATGAGCAGTTCTTC. It yields the protein CASSHTSGGYEQFF.

CDR3 DNA sequence: TGTGCCAGCAGCTTAAGGCTAGCGCACTACAATGAGCAGTTCTTC. As protein: CASSLRLAHYNEQFF. The rearrangement uses TRBV7-3 and TRBJ2-1; a possible D gene is TRBD2 (6 bases). V was clipped by 1 base and J by 3 bases, with 10 bases between them. Germline CDR1 reads SGHTA; CDR2 reads FQGTGA. The CDR3 extends over 15 amino acids. Variable domain in full (rest from reference TRBV7-3 and TRBJ2-1): GAGVSQTPSNKVTEKGKYVELRCDPISGHTALYWYRQSLGQGPEFLIYFQGTGAADDSGLPNDRFFAVRPEGSVSTLKIQRTERGDSAVYLCASSLRLAHYNEQFFGPGTRLTVL.

The J gene is TRBJ1-4, the V gene TRBV30; 7 bases line up with TRBD1. V was pared by 3 bases and J by 5 bases, with 3 bases of the junction left unmatched. Germline CDR1 reads GTSNPN; CDR2 reads SVGIG (reference sequence). This CDR3 is 13 amino acids long. The CDR3, as DNA: TGTGCCTGGAGGGACAGGCGGAATGAAAAACTGTTTTTT. It encodes CAWRDRRNEKLFF.

The chain has TRBV12-3 or TRBV12-4 and TRBJ1-1; D call uncertain. This CDR3 has 13 residues. V was clipped by 5 bases and J by 3 bases, with 10 bases between them. The CDR3 bases are TGTGCCAGCAGTCTGAGTGGGGACACTGAAGCTTTCTTT. Its protein product is CASSLSGDTEAFF.

This clone was picked up one time. The chain recombines TRBV5-6 with TRBJ1-1; D gene ambiguous. CDR1 is SGHDT, CDR2 YYEEEE, per germline. Trimming left V 2 bases short and J 0 bases short, with 2 bases between. This CDR3 is 12 amino acids long. The CDR3 DNA follows: TGTGCCAGCAGCTTATTGAACACTGAAGCTTTCTTT. It specifies CASSLLNTEAFF.

The chain joins TRBV2 to TRBJ1-1, with 9 bases that match TRBD1. The CDR3 consists of 20 residues. The ends lost 6 bases at V and 3 bases at J; junction bases unmatched: 23. Germline V gene sequence: CDR1 SNHLY, CDR2 FYNNEI. In DNA form, the CDR3 reads TGTGCCAGCAGAACAGCCCTACCAATAACAGGGGGCGTATTGGACACTGAAGCTTTCTTT. Protein sequence: CASRTALPITGGVLDTEAFF.

V gene TRBV5-1 combines with J gene TRBJ2-3; the D is unclear. V lost 0 bases and J 8 bases, leaving 13 bases between the germline ends. The CDR3 consists of 14 residues. Germline lookup yields CDR1 SGHRS and CDR2 YFSETQ. The CDR3 region is CASSLVLNLGTQYF. DNA for the CDR3: TGCGCCAGCAGCTTGGTTTTAAACCTGGGTACGCAGTATTTT.

The chain links TRBV19 to TRBJ2-1; 11 nucleotides line up with TRBD2. The junction had 19 bases not matched to a gene; V was cut back by 10 bases and J by 2 bases. CDR3 length equals 19 residues. Germline V gene sequence: CDR1 LNHDA, CDR2 SQIVND (reference sequence). In DNA form, the CDR3 reads TGTGCCAAACCGACCAGATGTCTAGCGGGGGGCCCACCCTACAATGAGCAGTTCTTC. Amino acids: CAKPTRCLAGGPPYNEQFF.

The chain employs TRBV6-5 and TRBJ2-7, with 7 positions matching TRBD2. The CDR3 sequence is 16 residues long. With V trimmed by 0 bases and J by 2 bases, 7 bases remained unmatched. CDR1 and CDR2 (germline): MNHEY, SVGAGI. CDR3 residues: CASSYSMPGTTYEQYF. The CDR3 DNA follows: TGTGCCAGCAGTTACTCGATGCCTGGGACTACCTACGAGCAGTACTTC.

V and J are TRBV19 and TRBJ1-2; D gene unclear. V was pared by 5 bases and J by 1 base, with 5 bases between. The CDR3 spans 12 residues. The germline V gene encodes CDR1 LNHDA and CDR2 SQIVND (reference sequence). CDR3 DNA: TGTGCCAGTAGTCTCGATAACTATGGCTACACCTTC. As protein: CASSLDNYGYTF.